Detailed here is one T cell receptor beta chain. Its antigen is unknown. Both 60 Vbeta primers and 13 Jbeta primers went into the PCR. This table comes from immunoSEQ multiplex PCR, and its TCRdb copy is limited to in-frame clones, with some not included. The sample comprises about 130,000 clones, approximately 80% of which are singletons, and around 3.6% rests with the top ten. The data are from a study of cytomegalovirus exposure and HLA in healthy donors. The CDR3 sequence is 14 residues long. CDR1 is SGHNT, CDR2 YYREEE, per germline (reference sequence). V lost 0 bases and J lost 5, with 11 bases in between. Notes on the study in general: Later analysis showed most CMV-associated TCR beta chains appearing HLA-restricted.

This receptor was obtained from a man between 35 and 55 years old in good health and CMV-seronegative. This chain links TRBV5-4 with TRBJ1-1; D ambiguous. Sequencing used PBMCs. In nucleotides, the CDR3 is TGTGCCAGCAGCTTGGCCCGGATCGGGACTGAAGCTTTCTTT. Translated: CASSLARIGTEAFF.